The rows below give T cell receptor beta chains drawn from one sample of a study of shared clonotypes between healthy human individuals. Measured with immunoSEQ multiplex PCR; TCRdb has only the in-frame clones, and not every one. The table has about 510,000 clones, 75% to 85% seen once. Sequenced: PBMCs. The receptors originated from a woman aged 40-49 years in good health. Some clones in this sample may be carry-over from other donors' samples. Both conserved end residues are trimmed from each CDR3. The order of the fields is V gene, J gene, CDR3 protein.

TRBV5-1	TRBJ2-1	ASSPLAGGRNEQF
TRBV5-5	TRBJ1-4	ASRPGVDIANEKLF
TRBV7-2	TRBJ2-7	ASSFWGQGRDEQY
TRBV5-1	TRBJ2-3	ASSQPGTSGVTQY
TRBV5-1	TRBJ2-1	ASSLGTSGPSGEQF
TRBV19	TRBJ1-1	ASSTWETEAF
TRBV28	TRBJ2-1	ASSLAGGRNEQF
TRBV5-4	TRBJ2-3	ASSLAGGGSYTDTQY
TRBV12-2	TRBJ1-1	ASRFSGPPPGLEAF
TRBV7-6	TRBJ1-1	ASSPPRDNTEAF
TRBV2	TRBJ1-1	AGTGAGEAF
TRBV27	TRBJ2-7	ASSLLAGGLSYEQY
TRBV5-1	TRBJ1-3	ASSSSSGNTIY
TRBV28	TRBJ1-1	ASVIPNTEAF
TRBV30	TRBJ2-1	ARTEGLSNNEQF
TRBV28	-	ASSLSGESASYEQY
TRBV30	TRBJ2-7	AWSTQGTYEQY
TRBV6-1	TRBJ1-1	ASSEGPFNTEAF
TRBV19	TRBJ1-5	ASSMGQGYQPQH
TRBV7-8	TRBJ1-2	ASSSMTLAGGYT
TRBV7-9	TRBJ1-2	ASSLAASNYGYT
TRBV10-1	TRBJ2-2	ARSNERERVTGELF
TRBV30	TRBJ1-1	AWSLLGGVNTEAF
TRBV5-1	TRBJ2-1	ASSGVSGRGSSYNEQF
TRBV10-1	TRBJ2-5	ASSASGSVETQY
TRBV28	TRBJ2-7	ASSTSRPYEQY
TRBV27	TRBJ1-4	ASSLRGGEKLF
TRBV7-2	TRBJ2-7	ASSPTGNSYEQY
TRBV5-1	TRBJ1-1	ASSLNINTEAF
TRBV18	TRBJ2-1	ASSPSGRATEQF
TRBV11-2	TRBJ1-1	ASSLEAGERTEAF
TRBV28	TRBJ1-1	ASSSLGTGDATEAF
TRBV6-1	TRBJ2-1	ASGGQGGVNEQF
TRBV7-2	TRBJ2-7	ASSLNPVETLY
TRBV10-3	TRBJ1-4	AISESPGQKNEKLF
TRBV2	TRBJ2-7	ASKWGPSYEQY
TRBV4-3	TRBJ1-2	ASSQGLENYGYT
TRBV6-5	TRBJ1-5	ASSQTSRGNQPQH
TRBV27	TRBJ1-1	ASSLYRSLRNTEAF
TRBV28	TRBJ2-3	ASSLRLAGDGTDTQY
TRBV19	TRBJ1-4	ASSIRSGGNEKLF
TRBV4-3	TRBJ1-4	ASSLWVNEKLF
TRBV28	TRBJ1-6	ASSRRGFQPLH